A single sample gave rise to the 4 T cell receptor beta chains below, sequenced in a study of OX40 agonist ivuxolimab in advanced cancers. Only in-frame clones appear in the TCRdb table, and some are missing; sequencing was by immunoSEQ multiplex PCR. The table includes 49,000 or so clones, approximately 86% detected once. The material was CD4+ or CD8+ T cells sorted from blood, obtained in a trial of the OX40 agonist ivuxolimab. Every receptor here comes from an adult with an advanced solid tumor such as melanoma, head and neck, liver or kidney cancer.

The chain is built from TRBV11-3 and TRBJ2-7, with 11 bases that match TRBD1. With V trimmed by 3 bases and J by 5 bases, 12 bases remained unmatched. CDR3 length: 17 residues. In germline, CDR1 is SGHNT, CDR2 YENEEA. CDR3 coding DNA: TGTGCCAGCAGCTTTTACCCCCCGGGACAGGGGGTCAACGAGCAGTACTTC. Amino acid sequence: CASSFYPPGQGVNEQYF. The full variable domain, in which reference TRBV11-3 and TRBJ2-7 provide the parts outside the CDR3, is EAGVVQSPRYKIIEKKQPVAFWCNPISGHNTLYWYLQNLGQGPELLIRYENEEAVDDSQLPKDRFSAERLKGVDSTLKIQPAELGDSAVYLCASSFYPPGQGVNEQYFGPGTRLTVT.

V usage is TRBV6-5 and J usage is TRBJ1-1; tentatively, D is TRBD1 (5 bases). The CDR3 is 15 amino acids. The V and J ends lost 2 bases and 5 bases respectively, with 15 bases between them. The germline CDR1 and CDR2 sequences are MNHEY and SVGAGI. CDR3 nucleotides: TGTGCCAGCAGTTACATAGTTGAGGGGCGGACTGAAGCTTTCTTT. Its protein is CASSYIVEGRTEAFF.

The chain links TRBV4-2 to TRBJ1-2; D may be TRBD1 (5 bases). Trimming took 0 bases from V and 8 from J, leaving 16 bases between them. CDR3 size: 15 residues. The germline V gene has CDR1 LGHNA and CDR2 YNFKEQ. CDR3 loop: CASSQEDISRGGYTF. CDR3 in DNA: TGTGCCAGCAGCCAAGAGGACATATCCCGTGGCGGCTACACCTTC.

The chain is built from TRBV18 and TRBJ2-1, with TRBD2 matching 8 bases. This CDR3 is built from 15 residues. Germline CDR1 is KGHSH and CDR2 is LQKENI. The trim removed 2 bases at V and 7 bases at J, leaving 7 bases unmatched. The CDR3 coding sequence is TGTGCCAGCTCACCAGGCAGCGGGAGTACGAATGAGCAGTTCTTC. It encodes CASSPGSGSTNEQFF.